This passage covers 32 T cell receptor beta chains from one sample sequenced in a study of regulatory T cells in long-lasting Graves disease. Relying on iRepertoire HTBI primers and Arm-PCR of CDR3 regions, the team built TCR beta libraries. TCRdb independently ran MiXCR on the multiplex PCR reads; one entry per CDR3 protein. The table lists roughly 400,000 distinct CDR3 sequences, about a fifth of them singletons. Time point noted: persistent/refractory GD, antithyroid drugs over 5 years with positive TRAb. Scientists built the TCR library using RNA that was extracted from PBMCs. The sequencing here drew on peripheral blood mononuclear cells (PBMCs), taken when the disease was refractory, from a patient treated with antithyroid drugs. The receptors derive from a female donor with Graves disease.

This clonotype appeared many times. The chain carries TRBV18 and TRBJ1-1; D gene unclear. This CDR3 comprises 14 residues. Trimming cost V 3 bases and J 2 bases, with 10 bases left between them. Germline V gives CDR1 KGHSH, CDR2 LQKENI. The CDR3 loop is CASSPEIGNTEAFF. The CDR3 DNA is TGTGCCAGCTCACCCGAGATCGGTAACACTGAAGCTTTCTTT.

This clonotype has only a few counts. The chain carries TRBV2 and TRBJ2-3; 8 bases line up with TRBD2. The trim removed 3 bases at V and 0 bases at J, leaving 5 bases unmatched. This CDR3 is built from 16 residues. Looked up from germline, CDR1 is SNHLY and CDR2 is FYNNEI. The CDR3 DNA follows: TGTGCCAGCAGTGACAATAGCGGGACGAGCACAGATACGCAGTATTTT. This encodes CASSDNSGTSTDTQYF.

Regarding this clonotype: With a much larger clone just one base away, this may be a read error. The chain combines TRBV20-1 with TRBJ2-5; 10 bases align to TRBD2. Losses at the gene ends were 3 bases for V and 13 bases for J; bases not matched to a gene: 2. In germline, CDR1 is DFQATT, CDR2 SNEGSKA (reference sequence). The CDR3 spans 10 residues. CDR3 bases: TGCAGTGCTAGTTTAGCGGGAGGGTACTTC. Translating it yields CSASLAGGYF.

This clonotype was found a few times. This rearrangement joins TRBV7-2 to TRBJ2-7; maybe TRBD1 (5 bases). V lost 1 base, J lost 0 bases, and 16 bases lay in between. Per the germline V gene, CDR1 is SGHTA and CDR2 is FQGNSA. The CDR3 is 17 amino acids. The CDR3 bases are TGTGCCAGCAGCTTAGATTCGGGTTTCAGGGACTCCTACGAGCAGTACTTC. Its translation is CASSLDSGFRDSYEQYF.

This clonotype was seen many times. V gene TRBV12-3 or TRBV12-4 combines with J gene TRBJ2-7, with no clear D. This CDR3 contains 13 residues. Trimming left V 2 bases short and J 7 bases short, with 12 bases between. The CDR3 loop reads CASSLSASLEQYF. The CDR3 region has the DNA TGTGCCAGCAGTTTATCGGCATCTTTGGAGCAGTACTTC.

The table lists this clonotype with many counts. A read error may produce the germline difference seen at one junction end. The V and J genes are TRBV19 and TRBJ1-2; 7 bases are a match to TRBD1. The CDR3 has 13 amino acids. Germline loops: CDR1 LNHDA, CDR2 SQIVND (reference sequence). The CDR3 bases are TGTGCCAGCAGTACCCGGGACAGCTATGGCTACACCTTC. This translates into CASSTRDSYGYTF.

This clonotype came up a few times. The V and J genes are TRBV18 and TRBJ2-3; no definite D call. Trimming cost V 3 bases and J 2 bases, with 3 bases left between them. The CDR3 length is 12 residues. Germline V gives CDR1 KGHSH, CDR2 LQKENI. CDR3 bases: TGTGCCAGCTCACCCATCACAGATACGCAGTATTTT. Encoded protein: CASSPITDTQYF.

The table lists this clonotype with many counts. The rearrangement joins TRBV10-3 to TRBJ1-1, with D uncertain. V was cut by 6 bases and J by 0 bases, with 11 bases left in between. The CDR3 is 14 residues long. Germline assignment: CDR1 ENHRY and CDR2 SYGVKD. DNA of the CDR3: TGTGCCATCAGAGCGGGGTCCCTGAACACTGAAGCTTTCTTT. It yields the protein CAIRAGSLNTEAFF.

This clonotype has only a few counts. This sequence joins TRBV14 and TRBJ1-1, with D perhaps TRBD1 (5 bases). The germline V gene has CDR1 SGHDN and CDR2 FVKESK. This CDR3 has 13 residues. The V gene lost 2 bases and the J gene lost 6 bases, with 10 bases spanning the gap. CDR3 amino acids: CASSQFSGAEAFF. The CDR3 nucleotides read TGTGCCAGCAGCCAATTCTCGGGGGCTGAAGCTTTCTTT. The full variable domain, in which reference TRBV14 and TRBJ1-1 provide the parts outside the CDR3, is EAGVTQFPSHSVIEKGQTVTLRCDPISGHDNLYWYRRVMGKEIKFLLHFVKESKQDESGMPNNRFLAERTGGTYSTLKVQPAELEDSGVYFCASSQFSGAEAFFGQGTRLTVV.

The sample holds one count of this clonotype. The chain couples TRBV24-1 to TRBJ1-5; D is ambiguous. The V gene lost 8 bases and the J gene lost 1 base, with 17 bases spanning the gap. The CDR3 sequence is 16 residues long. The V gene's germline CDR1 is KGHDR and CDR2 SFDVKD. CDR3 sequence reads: CATTDGLEGSNQPQHF. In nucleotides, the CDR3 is TGTGCCACCACTGACGGGCTTGAAGGGAGCAATCAGCCCCAGCATTTT.

The CDR3 loop reads CASPKSRVTMGKETQYF. The DNA of the CDR3 is TGTGCCAGCCCTAAATCCCGCGTGACGATGGGGAAAGAGACCCAGTACTTC. The rearrangement links TRBV3-2 to TRBJ2-5; no check of the table's D call, TRBD2, against the DNA was made. TRBV3-2 is deemed a pseudogene. This CDR3 comprises 17 residues.

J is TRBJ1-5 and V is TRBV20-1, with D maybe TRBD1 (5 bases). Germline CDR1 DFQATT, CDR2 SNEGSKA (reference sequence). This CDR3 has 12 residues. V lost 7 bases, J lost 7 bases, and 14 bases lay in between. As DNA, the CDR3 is TGCAGTGTTGGGGCCGTGGTGCAGCCCCAGCATTTT. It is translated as CSVGAVVQPQHF.

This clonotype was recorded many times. The CDR3 DNA follows: TGTGCCTGGAGTTTATTGAGGGGGTCGAGGACTGAAGCTTTCTTT. Translation gives CAWSLLRGSRTEAFF. The chain carries TRBV30 and TRBJ1-1; perhaps TRBD1 as D (6 bases). Germline lookup yields CDR1 GTSNPN and CDR2 SVGIG (reference sequence). The CDR3 has 15 amino acids. Deletions cut 2 bases from V and 5 bases from J, with 18 bases between.

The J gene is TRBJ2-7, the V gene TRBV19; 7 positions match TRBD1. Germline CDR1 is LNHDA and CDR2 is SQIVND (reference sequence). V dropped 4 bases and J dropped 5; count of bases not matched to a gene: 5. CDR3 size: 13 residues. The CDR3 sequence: CASSRTGTDEQYF. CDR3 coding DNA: TGTGCCAGTAGTAGGACAGGCACTGACGAGCAGTACTTC.

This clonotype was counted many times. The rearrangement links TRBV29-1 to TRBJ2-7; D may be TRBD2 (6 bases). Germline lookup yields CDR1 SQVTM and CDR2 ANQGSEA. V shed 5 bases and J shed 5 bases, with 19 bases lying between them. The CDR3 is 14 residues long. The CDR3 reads CSVLGSEGGNEQYF. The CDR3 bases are TGCAGCGTTTTAGGTAGCGAAGGAGGGAACGAGCAGTACTTC.

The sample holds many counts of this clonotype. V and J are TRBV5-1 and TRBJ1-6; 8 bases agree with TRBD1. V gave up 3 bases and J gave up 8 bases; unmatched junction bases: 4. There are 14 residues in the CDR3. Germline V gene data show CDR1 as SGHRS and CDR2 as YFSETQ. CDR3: CASSWTGSDSPLHF. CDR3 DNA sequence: TGCGCCAGCAGCTGGACAGGGTCTGATTCACCCCTCCACTTT.

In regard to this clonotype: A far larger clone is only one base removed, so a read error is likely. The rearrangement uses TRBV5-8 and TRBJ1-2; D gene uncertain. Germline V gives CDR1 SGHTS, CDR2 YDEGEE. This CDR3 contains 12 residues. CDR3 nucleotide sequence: TGTGTCAGCAGCCCTGAGTCTAATGGCTACACCTTC. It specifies CVSSPESNGYTF.

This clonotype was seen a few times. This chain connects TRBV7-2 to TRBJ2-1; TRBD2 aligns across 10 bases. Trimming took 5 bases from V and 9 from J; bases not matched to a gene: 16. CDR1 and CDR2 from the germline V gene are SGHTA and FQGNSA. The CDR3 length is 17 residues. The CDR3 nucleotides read TGTGCCAGCAGCCCAGGGTCCCGGGCTAGCGGGGGTCTTGAGCAGTTCTTC. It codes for CASSPGSRASGGLEQFF. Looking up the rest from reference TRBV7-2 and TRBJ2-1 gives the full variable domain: GAGVSQSPSNKVTEKGKDVELRCDPISGHTALYWYRQSLGQGLEFLIYFQGNSAPDKSGLPSDRFSAERTGGSVSTLTIQRTQQEDSAVYLCASSPGSRASGGLEQFFGPGTRLTVL.

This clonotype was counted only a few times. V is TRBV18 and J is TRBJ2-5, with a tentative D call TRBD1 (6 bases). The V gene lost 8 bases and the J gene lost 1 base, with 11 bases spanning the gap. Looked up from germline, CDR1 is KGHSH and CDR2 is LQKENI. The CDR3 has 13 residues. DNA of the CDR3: TGTGCCAGCCAAGGACAGAGCCAAGAGACCCAGTACTTC. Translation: CASQGQSQETQYF.

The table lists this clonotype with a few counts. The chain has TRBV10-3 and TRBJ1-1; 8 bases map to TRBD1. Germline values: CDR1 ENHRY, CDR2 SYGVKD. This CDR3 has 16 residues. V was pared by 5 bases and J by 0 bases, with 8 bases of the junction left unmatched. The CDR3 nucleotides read TGTGCCATCAGTAATGGACAGGGCGGGATGAACACTGAAGCTTTCTTT. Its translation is CAISNGQGGMNTEAFF.

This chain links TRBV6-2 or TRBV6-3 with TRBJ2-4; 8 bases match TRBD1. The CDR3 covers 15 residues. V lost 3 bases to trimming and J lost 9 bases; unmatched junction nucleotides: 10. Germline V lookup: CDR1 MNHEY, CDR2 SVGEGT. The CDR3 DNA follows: TGTGCCAGCAGTTATGGAGGACAGGGATCCGGCATTCAGTACTTC. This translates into CASSYGGQGSGIQYF.

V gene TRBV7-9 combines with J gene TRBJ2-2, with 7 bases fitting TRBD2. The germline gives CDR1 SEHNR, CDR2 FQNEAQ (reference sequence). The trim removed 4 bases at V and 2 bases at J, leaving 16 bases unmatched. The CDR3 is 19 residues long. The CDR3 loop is CASSSHWVAGIDNTGELFF. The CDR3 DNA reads TGTGCCAGCAGCTCCCATTGGGTAGCGGGCATAGACAACACCGGGGAGCTGTTTTTT.

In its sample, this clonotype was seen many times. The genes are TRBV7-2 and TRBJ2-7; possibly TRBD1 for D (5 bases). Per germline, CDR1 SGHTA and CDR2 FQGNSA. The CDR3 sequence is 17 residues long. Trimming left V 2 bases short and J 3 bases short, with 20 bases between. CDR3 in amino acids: CASSLQGSLSFHYEQYF. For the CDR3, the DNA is TGTGCCAGCAGCTTACAGGGCTCCCTAAGTTTCCACTACGAGCAGTACTTC.

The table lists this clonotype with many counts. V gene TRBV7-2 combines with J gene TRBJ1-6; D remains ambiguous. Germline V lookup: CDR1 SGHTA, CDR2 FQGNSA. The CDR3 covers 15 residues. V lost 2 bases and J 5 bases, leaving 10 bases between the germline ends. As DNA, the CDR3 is TGTGCCAGCAGCTTATATGAGGGAAATAATTCACCCCTCCACTTT. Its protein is CASSLYEGNNSPLHF.

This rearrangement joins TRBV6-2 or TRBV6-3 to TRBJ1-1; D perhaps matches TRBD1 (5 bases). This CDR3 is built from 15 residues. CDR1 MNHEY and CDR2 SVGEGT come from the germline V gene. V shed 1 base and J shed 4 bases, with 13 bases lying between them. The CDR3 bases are TGTGCCAGCAGTTACTTCGGAAGTGGGGGCACTGAAGCTTTCTTT. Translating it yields CASSYFGSGGTEAFF.

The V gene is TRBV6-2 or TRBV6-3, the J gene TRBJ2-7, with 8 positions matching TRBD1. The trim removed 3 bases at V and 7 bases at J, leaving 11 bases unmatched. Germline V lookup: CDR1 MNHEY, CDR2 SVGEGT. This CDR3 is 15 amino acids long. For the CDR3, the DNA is TGTGCCAGCAGTTATGGACCAGGGGGCAAAAGGGAGCAGTACTTC. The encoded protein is CASSYGPGGKREQYF.

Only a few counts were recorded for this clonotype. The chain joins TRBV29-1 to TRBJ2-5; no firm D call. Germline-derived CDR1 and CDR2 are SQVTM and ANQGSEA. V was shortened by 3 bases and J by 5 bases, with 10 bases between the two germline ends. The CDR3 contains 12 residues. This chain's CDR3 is CSVEWGRETQYF. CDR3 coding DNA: TGCAGCGTTGAGTGGGGAAGGGAGACCCAGTACTTC. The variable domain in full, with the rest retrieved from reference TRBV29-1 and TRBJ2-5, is SAVISQKPSRDICQRGTSLTIQCQVDSQVTMMFWYRQQPGQSLTLIATANQGSEATYESGFVIDKFPISRPNLTFSTLTVSNMSPEDSSIYLCSVEWGRETQYFGPGTRLLVL.

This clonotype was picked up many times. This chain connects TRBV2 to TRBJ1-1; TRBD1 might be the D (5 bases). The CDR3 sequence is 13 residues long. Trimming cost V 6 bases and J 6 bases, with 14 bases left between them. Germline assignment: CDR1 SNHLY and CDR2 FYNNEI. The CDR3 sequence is CASRGTEISEAFF. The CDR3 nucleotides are TGTGCCAGCAGAGGGACGGAGATCTCTGAAGCTTTCTTT. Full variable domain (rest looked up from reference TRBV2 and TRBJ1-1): EPEVTQTPSHQVTQMGQEVILRCVPISNHLYFYWYRQILGQKVEFLVSFYNNEISEKSEIFDDQFSVERPDGSNFTLKIRSTKLEDSAMYFCASRGTEISEAFFGQGTRLTVV.

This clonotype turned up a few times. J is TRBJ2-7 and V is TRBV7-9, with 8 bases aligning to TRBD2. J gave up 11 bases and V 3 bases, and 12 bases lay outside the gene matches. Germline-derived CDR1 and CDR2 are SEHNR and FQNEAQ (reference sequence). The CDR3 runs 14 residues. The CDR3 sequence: CASSFDSGKDREYF. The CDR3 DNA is TGTGCCAGCAGCTTCGATAGCGGGAAGGATAGGGAGTACTTC.

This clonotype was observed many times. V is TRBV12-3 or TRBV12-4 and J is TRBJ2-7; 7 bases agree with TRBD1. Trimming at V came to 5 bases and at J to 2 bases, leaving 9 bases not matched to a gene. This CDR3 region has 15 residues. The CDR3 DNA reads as TGTGCCAGCAGTGTCGACGGGACAGTGACCTACGAGCAGTACTTC. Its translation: CASSVDGTVTYEQYF.

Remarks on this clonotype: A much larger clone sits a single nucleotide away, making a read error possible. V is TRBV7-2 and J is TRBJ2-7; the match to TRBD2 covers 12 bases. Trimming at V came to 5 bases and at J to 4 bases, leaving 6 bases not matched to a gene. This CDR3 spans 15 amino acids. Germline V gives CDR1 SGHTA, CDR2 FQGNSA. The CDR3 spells CASSQTSGSAYEQYF. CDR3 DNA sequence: TGTGCCAGCAGCCAGACTAGCGGGAGCGCTTACGAGCAGTACTTC.

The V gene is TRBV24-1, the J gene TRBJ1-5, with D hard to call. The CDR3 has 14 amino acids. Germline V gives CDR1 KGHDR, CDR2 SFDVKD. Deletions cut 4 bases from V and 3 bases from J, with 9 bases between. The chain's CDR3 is CATSEWSINQPQHF. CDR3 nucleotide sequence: TGTGCCACCAGTGAATGGAGCATCAATCAGCCCCAGCATTTT.